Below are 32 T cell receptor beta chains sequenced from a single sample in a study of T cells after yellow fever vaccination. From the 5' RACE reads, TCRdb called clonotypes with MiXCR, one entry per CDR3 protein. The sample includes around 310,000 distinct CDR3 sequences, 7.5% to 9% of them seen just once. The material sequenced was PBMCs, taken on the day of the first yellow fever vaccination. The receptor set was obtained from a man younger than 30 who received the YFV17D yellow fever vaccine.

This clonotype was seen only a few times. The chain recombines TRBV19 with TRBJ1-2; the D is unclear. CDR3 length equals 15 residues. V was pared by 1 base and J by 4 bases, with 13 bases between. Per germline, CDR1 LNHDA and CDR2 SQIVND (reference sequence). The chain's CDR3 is CASSIGSYRGYGYTF. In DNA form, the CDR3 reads TGTGCCAGTAGTATAGGTTCCTATCGAGGCTATGGCTACACCTTC.

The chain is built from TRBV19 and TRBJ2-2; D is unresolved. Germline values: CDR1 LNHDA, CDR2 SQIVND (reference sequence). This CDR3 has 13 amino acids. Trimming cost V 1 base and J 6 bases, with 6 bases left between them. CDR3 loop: CASSIAGAGELFF. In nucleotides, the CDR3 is TGTGCCAGTAGTATAGCGGGCGCCGGGGAGCTGTTTTTT.

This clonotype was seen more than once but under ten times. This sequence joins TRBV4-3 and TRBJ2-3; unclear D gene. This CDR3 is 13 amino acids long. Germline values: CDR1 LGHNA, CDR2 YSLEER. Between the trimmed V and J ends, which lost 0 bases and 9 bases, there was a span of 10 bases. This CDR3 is CASSQDFRNTQYF. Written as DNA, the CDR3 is TGCGCCAGCAGCCAAGATTTTAGGAACACGCAGTATTTT.

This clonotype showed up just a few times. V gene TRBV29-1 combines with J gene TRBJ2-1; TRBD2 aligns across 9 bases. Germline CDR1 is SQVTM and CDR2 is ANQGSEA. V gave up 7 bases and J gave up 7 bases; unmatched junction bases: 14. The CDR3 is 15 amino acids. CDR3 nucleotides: TGCAGCGCCCGGGATTTCGGCGGGGGGGTAAATGAGCAGTTCTTC. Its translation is CSARDFGGGVNEQFF.

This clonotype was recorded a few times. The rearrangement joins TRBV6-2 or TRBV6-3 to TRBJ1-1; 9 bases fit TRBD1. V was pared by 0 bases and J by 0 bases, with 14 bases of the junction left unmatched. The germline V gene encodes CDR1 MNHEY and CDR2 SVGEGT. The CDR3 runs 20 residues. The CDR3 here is CASSYSGQGAVIRLNTEAFF. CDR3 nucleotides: TGTGCCAGCAGTTACTCGGGACAGGGAGCAGTCATTCGGTTGAACACTGAAGCTTTCTTT.

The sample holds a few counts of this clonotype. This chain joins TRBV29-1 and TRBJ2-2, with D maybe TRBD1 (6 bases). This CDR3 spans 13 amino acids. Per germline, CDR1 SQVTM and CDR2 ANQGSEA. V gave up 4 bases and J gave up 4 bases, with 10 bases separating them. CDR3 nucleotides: TGCAGCGTTGGACAGGCGTTCACCGGGGAGCTGTTTTTT. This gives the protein CSVGQAFTGELFF.

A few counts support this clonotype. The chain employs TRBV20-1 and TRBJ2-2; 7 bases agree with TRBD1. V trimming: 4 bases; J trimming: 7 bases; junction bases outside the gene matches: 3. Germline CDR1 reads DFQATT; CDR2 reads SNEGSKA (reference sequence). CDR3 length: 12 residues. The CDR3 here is CSAKGAYGELFF. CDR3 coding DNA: TGCAGTGCTAAGGGGGCGTACGGGGAGCTGTTTTTT.

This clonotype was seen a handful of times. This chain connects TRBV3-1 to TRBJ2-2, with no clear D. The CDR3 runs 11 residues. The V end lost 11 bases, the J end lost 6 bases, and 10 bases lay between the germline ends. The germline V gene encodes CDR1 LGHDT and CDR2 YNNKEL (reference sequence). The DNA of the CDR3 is TGTGCCGCCCTCGGTCCCGGGGAGCTGTTTTTT. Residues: CAALGPGELFF.

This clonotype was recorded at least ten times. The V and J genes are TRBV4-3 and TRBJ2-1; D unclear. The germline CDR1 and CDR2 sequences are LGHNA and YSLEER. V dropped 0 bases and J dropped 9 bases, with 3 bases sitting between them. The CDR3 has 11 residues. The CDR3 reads CASSQDAEQFF. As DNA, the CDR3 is TGCGCCAGCAGCCAAGATGCTGAGCAGTTCTTC.

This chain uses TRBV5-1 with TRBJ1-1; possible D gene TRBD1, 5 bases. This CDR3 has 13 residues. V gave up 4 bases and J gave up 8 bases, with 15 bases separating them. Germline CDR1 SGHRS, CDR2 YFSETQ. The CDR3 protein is CASSPDTEVEAFF. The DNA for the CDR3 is TGCGCCAGCAGCCCGGACACCGAAGTAGAAGCTTTCTTT.

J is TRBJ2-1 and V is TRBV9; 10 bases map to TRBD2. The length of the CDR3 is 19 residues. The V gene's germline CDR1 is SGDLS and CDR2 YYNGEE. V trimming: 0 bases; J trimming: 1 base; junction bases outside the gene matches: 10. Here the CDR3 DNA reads TGTGCCAGCAGCGTAGGAAGCGGAGGACTAGCGGCTTCCTACAATGAGCAGTTCTTC. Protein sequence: CASSVGSGGLAASYNEQFF. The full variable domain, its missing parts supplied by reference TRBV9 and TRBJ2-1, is DSGVTQTPKHLITATGQRVTLRCSPRSGDLSVYWYQQSLDQGLQFLIQYYNGEERAKGNILERFSAQQFPDLHSELNLSSLELGDSALYFCASSVGSGGLAASYNEQFFGPGTRLTVL.

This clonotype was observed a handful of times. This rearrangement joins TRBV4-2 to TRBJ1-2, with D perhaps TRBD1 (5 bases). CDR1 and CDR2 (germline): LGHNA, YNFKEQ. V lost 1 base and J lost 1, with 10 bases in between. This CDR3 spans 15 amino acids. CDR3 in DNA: TGTGCCAGCAGCCAAGGGGAAGGGGTTAACTATGGCTACACCTTC. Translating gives CASSQGEGVNYGYTF.

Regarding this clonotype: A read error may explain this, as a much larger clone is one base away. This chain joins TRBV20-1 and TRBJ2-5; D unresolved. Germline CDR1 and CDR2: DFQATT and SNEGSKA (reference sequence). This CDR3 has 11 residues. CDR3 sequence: CSANRVETEYF. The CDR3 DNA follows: TGCAGTGCTAACCGAGTGGAGACCGAGTACTTC.

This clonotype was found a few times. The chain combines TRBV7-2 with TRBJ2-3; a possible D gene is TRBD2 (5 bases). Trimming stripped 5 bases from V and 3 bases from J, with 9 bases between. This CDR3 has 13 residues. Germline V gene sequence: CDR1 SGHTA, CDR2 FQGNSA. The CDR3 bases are TGTGCCAGCAGCCGCGGGTGGACAGATACGCAGTATTTT. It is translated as CASSRGWTDTQYF.

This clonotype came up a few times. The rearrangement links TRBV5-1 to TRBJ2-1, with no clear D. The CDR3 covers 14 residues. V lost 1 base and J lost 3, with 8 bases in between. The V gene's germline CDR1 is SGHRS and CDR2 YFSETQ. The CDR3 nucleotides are TGCGCCAGCAGCTTGAAGGAAAACTACAATGAGCAGTTCTTC. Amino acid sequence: CASSLKENYNEQFF.

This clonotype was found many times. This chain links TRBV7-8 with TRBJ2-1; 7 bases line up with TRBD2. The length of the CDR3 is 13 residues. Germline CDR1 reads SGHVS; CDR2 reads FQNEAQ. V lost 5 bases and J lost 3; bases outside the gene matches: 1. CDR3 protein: CASSGGDYNEQFF. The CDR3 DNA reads TGTGCCAGCAGCGGGGGGGACTACAATGAGCAGTTCTTC.

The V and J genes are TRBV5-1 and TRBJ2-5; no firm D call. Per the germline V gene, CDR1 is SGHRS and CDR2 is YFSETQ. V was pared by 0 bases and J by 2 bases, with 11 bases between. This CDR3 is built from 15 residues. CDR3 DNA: TGCGCCAGCAGCTTGGGAGACATTCTTCAAGAGACCCAGTACTTC. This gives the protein CASSLGDILQETQYF.

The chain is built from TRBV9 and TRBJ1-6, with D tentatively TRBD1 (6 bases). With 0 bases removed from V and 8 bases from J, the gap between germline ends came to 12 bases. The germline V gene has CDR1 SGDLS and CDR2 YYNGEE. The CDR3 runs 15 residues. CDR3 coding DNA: TGTGCCAGCAGCGTAGCTCAGGGGCACGATTCACCCCTCCACTTT. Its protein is CASSVAQGHDSPLHF.

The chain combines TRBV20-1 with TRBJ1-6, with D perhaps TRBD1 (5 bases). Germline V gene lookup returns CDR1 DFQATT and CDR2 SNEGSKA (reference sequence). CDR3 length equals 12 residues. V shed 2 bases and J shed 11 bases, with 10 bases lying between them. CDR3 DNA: TGCAGTGCTAGACAGGGACTGGCACCCCTCCACTTT. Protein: CSARQGLAPLHF.

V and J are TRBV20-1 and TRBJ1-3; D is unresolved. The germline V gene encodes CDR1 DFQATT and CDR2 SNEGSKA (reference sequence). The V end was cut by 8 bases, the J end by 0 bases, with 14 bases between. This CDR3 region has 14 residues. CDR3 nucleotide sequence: TGCAGTCCGCGGGCGTCACTCTCTGGAAACACCATATATTTT. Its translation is CSPRASLSGNTIYF.

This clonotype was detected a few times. CDR3 protein: CASSYWRGGTDTQYF. CDR3 nucleotide sequence: TGTGCCAGCAGTTACTGGCGGGGGGGCACAGATACGCAGTATTTT. V usage is TRBV6-5 and J usage is TRBJ2-3, with TRBD2 identical over 8 bases. The V gene end was trimmed by 1 base and the J gene end by 1 base; junction bases not matched to a gene: 1. The CDR3 length is 15 residues. Looked up from germline, CDR1 is MNHEY and CDR2 is SVGAGI.

CDR3 in amino acids: CATAGKGQGASETQYF. The CDR3 nucleotides are TGTGCCACCGCCGGGAAGGGACAGGGAGCATCGGAGACCCAGTACTTC. V usage is TRBV27 and J usage is TRBJ2-5; 9 bases fit TRBD1. The CDR3 contains 16 residues. Trimming took 10 bases from V and 5 from J; bases not matched to a gene: 17. Germline values: CDR1 MNHEY, CDR2 SMNVEV (reference sequence).

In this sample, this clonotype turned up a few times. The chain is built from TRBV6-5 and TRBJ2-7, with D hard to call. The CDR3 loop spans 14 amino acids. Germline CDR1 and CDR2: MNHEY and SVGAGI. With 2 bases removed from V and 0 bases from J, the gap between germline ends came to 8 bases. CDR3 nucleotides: TGTGCCAGCAGTTACAGGGTGAGCTCCTACGAGCAGTACTTC. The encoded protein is CASSYRVSSYEQYF.

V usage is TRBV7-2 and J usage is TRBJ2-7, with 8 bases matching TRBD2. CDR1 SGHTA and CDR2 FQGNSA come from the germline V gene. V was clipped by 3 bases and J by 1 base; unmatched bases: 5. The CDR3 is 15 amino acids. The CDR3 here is CASSFGGAGSYEQYV. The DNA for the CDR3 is TGTGCCAGCAGCTTCGGGGGGGCCGGGTCCTACGAGCAGTACGTC.

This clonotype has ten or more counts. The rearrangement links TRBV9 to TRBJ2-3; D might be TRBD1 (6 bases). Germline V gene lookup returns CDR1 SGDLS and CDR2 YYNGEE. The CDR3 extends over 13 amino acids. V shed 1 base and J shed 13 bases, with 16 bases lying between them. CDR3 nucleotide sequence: TGTGCCAGCAGCGTATACCAGGGGAGTGAGGAGTATTTT. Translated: CASSVYQGSEEYF.

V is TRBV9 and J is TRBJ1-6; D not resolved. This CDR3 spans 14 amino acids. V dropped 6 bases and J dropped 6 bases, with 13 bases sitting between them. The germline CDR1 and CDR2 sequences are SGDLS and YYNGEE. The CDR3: CASKGRASNSPLHF. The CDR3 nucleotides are TGTGCCAGCAAAGGGAGGGCAAGTAATTCACCCCTCCACTTT.

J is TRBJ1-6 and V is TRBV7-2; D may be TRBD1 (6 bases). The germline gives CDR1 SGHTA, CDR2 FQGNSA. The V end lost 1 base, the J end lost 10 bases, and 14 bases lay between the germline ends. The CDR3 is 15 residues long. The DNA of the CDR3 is TGTGCCAGCAGCTTAGGGATCCCGGGGGGCTCACCCCTCCACTTT. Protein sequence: CASSLGIPGGSPLHF.

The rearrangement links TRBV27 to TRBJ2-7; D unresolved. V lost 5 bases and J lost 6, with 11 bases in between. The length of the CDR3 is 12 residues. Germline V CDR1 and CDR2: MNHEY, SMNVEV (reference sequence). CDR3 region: CASSAGRGEQYF. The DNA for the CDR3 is TGTGCCAGCAGTGCCGGACGAGGCGAGCAGTACTTC.

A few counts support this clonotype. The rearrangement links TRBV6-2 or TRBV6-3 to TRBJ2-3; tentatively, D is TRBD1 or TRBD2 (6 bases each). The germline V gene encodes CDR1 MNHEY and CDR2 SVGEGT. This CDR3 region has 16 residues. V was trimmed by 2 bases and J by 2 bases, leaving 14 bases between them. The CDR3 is CASSYRGTGATDTQYF. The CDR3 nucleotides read TGTGCCAGCAGTTACCGTGGGACGGGGGCCACAGATACGCAGTATTTT.

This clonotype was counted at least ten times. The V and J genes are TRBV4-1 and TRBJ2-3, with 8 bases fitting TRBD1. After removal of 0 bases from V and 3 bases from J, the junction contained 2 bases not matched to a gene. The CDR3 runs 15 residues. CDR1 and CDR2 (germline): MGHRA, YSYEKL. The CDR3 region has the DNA TGCGCCAGCAGCCAAGAGGGACAGGCTACAGATACGCAGTATTTT. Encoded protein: CASSQEGQATDTQYF.

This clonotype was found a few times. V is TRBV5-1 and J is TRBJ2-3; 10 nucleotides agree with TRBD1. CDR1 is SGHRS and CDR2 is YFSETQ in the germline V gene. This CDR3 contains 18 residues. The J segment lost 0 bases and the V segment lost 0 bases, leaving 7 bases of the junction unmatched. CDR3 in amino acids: CASSLARGTGASTDTQYF. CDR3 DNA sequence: TGCGCCAGCAGCTTGGCCAGAGGGACAGGGGCTAGCACAGATACGCAGTATTTT.

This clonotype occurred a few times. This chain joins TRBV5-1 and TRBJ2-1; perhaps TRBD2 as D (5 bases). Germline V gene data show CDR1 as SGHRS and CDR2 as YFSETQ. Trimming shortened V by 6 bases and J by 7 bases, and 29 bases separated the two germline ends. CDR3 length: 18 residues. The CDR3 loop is CASIRVGEAGSTRNEQFF. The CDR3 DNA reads TGCGCCAGCATAAGGGTCGGGGAAGCTGGGTCAACTAGGAATGAGCAGTTCTTC.